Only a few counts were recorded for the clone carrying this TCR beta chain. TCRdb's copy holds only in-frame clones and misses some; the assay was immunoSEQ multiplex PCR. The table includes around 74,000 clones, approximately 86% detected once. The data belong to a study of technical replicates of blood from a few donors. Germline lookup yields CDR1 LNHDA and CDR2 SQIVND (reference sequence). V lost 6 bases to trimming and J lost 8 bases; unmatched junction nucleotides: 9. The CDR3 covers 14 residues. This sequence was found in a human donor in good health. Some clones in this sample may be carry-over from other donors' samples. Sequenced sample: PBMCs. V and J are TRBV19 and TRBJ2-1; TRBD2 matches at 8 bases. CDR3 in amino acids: CASRQRGGRDEQFF. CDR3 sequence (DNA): TGTGCCAGTAGGCAACGGGGGGGCCGTGATGAGCAGTTCTTC.